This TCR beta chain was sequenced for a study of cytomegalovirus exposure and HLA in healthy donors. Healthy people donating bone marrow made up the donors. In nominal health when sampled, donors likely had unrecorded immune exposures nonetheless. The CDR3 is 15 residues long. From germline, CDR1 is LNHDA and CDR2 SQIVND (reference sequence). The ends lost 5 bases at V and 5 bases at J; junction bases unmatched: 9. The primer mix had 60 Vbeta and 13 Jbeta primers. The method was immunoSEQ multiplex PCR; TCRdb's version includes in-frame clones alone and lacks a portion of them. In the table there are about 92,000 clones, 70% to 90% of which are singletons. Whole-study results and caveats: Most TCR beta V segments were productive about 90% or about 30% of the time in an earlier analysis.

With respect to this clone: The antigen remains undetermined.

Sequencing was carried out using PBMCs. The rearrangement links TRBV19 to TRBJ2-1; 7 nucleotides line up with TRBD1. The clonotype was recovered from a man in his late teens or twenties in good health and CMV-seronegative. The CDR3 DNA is TGTGCCAGTAGTTTGACAGGGCTGCGGAACAATGAGCAGTTCTTC. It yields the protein CASSLTGLRNNEQFF.